This TCR beta chain was sequenced for a study of OX40 agonist ivuxolimab in advanced cancers. Turning to the overall study: The costimulatory receptor OX40 (CD134) was targeted by ivuxolimab, a fully human IgG2 agonistic monoclonal antibody. Intravenous ivuxolimab was administered to patients every 2 weeks at six dose levels: 0.01, 0.1, 0.3, 1.5, 3 and 10 mg/kg. Of the approximately 53 patients in dose escalation, 19 had hepatocellular carcinoma, about 15 had melanoma, 9 had renal cell carcinoma and 9 had head and neck cancer. In the dose-escalation cohort, more than 80% of patients were male, and the mean age was approximately 60 years with a range of roughly 23 to 79. Prior anti-PD-1, anti-PD-L1 or anti-CTLA-4 therapy was permitted, and checkpoint inhibitors had been received by about 36% of dose-escalation patients. Three dose-escalation patients achieved partial responses, one with hepatocellular carcinoma and two with cutaneous melanoma. The purpose of peripheral TCRbeta sequencing was to test whether ivuxolimab changed TCR sequence diversity and led to clonal T-cell expansion. The monotherapy dose-escalation portion (N ≈ 55 patients) of the phase I ivuxolimab trial is reported in the paper. General conclusions and limits of the study: Clonal expansion of both CD4+ and CD8+ blood T cells was observed from baseline to week 6 at doses 0.1 to 3.0 mg/kg. In the 0.1-3.0 mg/kg groups, partial responders had among the lowest normalized peripheral clonal expansion, particularly in CD8+ T cells. Antigen specificity was not determined for the clonally expanded peripheral T cells. Low levels of normalized T-cell clonal expansion were also shown by some nonresponding patients. After ivuxolimab, expanded clones were on average more numerous among CD8+ T cells than among CD4+ T cells.

For sequencing of the TCRbeta CDR3 region, genomic DNA was extracted from the sorted cells. The immunoSEQ Assay was used for sequencing of TCRbeta CDR3 regions. The clones in this table, taken by TCRdb from immuneACCESS, are in-frame only. Not every clone is retained; where verified, under half of the shortfall comes from an unresolved V gene, and the cause of the rest is unknown. This sample holds roughly 58,000 clones; around 85% were observed only once. The ten top clones hold about 0.73% of the sample. Patients with a history of autoimmune disease or receiving systemic immunosuppression were excluded from the trial. In every dose cohort, peripheral blood was drawn for TCR sequencing at baseline, cycle 4 day 1, and cycle 7 day 1. Samples were obtained from an open-label, multicenter, first-in-human phase I dose-escalation trial of ivuxolimab. The trial enrolled adults with locally advanced or metastatic head and neck squamous cell, hepatocellular, melanoma or renal cell carcinoma. Before TCR sequencing, CD4+ T cells and CD8+ T cells were sorted from peripheral blood as separate populations.

The CDR3 starts with the cysteine, ends with the phenylalanine, and has 16 residues. The entry retains the CDR3 DNA only, 48 bases that are in frame from base 1. For CDR1 and CDR2, the germline V gene lists SGHVS and FNYEAQ. V is cut back by 5 bases and J by 2 bases, with 11 bases in the junction unmatched. As regards this clone: Its antigen is unknown. Base qualities are not at hand, and no much larger clone is one base apart.

The chain couples TRBV7-6 to TRBJ2-7, and 8 junctional nucleotides match TRBD1. The sequence was collected from an adult with an advanced solid tumor such as melanoma, head and neck, liver or kidney cancer. This specimen consisted of CD4+ or CD8+ T cells sorted from blood, obtained in a trial of the OX40 agonist ivuxolimab. At the DNA level, the sequence is TGTGCCAGCAGCAAGGTCTCGGGACAGGCAACCTACGAGCAGTACTTC. It translates to CASSKVSGQATYEQYF. Joined to the reference TRBV7-6 and TRBJ2-7 proteins, this CDR3 gives the full variable domain: GAGVSQSPRYKVTKRGQDVALRCDPISGHVSLYWYRQALGQGPEFLTYFNYEAQQDKSGLPNDRFSAERPEGSISTLTIQRTEQRDSAMYRCASSKVSGQATYEQYFGPGTRLTVT.